These T cell receptor beta chains were read from a single sample in a study of T cells in Graves' hyperthyroidism and ophthalmopathy. TCRdb ran MiXCR on the multiplex PCR reads and lists one entry per CDR3 protein. The sample yields about 640,000 distinct CDR3 sequences, around 20% seen once. The sequenced sample consisted of blood. The receptors were gathered from a man in his thirties or forties with Graves' ophthalmopathy. Both conserved end residues are part of each CDR3. D genes are given only for firm matches. Not all rows give a size; the values are once, few, many and, for expanded clones, a class.

cdr3_nt cdr3_aa j_call clone_size v_call d_call
TGTGCCAGCAGCCATCAGCGGGAGGGCCCTTACGAGCAGTACTTC CASSHQREGPYEQYF TRBJ2-7 many TRBV7-2 TRBD2
TGCGCCAGCAGCATTAGCGGGATGGAAGAGACCCAGTACTTC CASSISGMEETQYF TRBJ2-5 - TRBV5-1 TRBD2
TGTGCCAGCAGTGTCACCTCTCCGGGAAATAACGAGCAGTACTTC CASSVTSPGNNEQYF TRBJ2-7 many TRBV28 -
TGCGCCAGCAGCCCCAGAGGAAGCGGGAAAACCTACGAGCAGTACTTC CASSPRGSGKTYEQYF TRBJ2-7 many TRBV5-1 TRBD2
TGTGCCACCTCGAACGGGGGCGCAAGTTACAATGAGCAGTTCTTC CATSNGGASYNEQFF TRBJ2-1 - TRBV28 -
TGTGCCAGCAGTGAATCCTGGGGAAATCAGCCCCAGCATTTT CASSESWGNQPQHF TRBJ1-5 few TRBV6-1 -
TGTGCCAGCAGCAAAGGGGACAGCTCTGGAAACACCATATATTTT CASSKGDSSGNTIYF TRBJ1-3 - TRBV6-1 TRBD1
TGCAGTGCTAGATACAGGGATGAAAAACTGTTTTTT CSARYRDEKLFF TRBJ1-4 many TRBV20-1 -
TGTGCCAGCAGTCGCCAGAGGGGGGCTTCTGGAAACACCATATATTTT CASSRQRGASGNTIYF TRBJ1-3 - TRBV6-1 -
TGTGCCTGGAGTTCGGGGACATCCTACAATGAGCAGTTCTTC CAWSSGTSYNEQFF TRBJ2-1 many TRBV30 -
TGTGCCAGCAGCATTGGACAGGGGCCAAGAGGATCCTATAATTCACCCCTCCACTTT CASSIGQGPRGSYNSPLHF TRBJ1-6 - TRBV5-5 TRBD1
TGTGCCATCAGTGACTCTCGCGGGACAGGGTTACCCTACGAGCAGTACTTC CAISDSRGTGLPYEQYF TRBJ2-7 few TRBV10-3 TRBD1
TGCAGCGCCGTGGCGGGGTACACAGATACGCAGTATTTT CSAVAGYTDTQYF TRBJ2-3 few TRBV29-1 -
TGTGCCAGCTCTTGGCGCCGCTACGAGCAGTACTTC CASSWRRYEQYF TRBJ2-7 - TRBV28 -
TGTGCCAGCAGCCAATCTGGGACTAGCTGGGAGACCCAGTACTTC CASSQSGTSWETQYF TRBJ2-5 - TRBV6-1 TRBD2
TGTGCCAGCAGTGAACCGGGGGACAGAAACGTCCTGACTTTC CASSEPGDRNVLTF TRBJ2-6 - TRBV6-1 -
TGTGCCTGGCGCCCAATCCTAGGCGACTATGGCTACACCTTC CAWRPILGDYGYTF TRBJ1-2 many TRBV30 -
TGTGCCAGCAGTCGCGCCGCCGGGCCCTATGGCTACACCTTC CASSRAAGPYGYTF TRBJ1-2 few TRBV6-1 -
TGTGCCACCGCGGAGGGACTAGCGGGAGATGAGCAGTTCTTC CATAEGLAGDEQFF TRBJ2-1 few TRBV28 TRBD2
TGTGTCTGGAGTGTACGGCGGCCTGAGCAGTTCTTC CVWSVRRPEQFF TRBJ2-1 - TRBV30 -
TGTGCCAGCAGCCCGAGCGGGAGGGCCTCAAGCACAGATACGCAGTATTTT CASSPSGRASSTDTQYF TRBJ2-3 many TRBV7-8 TRBD2
TGTGCCAGTAGCCATGGGATAGCGGTGGAAGGTGGGACGCAGTATTTT CASSHGIAVEGGTQYF TRBJ2-3 - TRBV19 -
TGTGCCAGCAGCTTAGCGTCAGTCGGGGCTTTGGATGAGCAGTTCTTC CASSLASVGALDEQFF TRBJ2-1 many TRBV11-2 -
TGCGCCAGCAGCTTGACCGGGACAGGGAACACTGAAGCTTTCTTT CASSLTGTGNTEAFF TRBJ1-1 many TRBV27 TRBD1
TGTGCCAGCAGTCCATACCGAGAAGGTTCCTACGAGCAGTACTTC CASSPYREGSYEQYF TRBJ2-7 many TRBV28 -
TGTGCCAGCAGCGCCGACAGTTACAATGAGCAGTTCTTC CASSADSYNEQFF TRBJ2-1 - TRBV9 -
TGTGCCAGCAGTGAATGGTATTCGGGGACAGCTAATGGCTACACCTTC CASSEWYSGTANGYTF TRBJ1-2 few TRBV25-1 TRBD1
TGTGCCAGCAGCTCGTTGGGGACAGTCTCCTACGAGCAGTACTTC CASSSLGTVSYEQYF TRBJ2-7 few TRBV27 TRBD1
TGTGCCAGCACCTTGGGGACAGGGGGCAATCAGCCCCAGCATTTT CASTLGTGGNQPQHF TRBJ1-5 few TRBV6-1 TRBD1
TGCAGTGCTCCCTCCACTAGCGGGAGGATTGGCGAGCAGTACTTC CSAPSTSGRIGEQYF TRBJ2-7 many TRBV20-1 TRBD2
TGCAGTGCTAGGCGCAGCGGGGTACAGTTCTTC CSARRSGVQFF TRBJ2-1 - TRBV20-1 TRBD2
TGTGCCAGCAGACTGACACCGCCTGATGGCTACACCTTC CASRLTPPDGYTF TRBJ1-2 - TRBV28 -
TGCGCCAGCAGCCTCTCTCCCGAGGGCGGAAACACTGAAGCTTTCTTT CASSLSPEGGNTEAFF TRBJ1-1 few TRBV4-1 -
TGTGCCAGCATCGCCAGCACCTACGAGCAGTACTTC CASIASTYEQYF TRBJ2-7 few TRBV2 -
TGTGCCAGTAGTATCAGTGCGAACACTGAAGCTTTCTTT CASSISANTEAFF TRBJ1-1 - TRBV19 -
TGTGCCACCAGCAGAGATCGAGTAGCGGGACAAGAGACCCAGTACTTC CATSRDRVAGQETQYF TRBJ2-5 - TRBV15 TRBD2
TGTGCCAGCAGCTTAGATCCCGTCAGACAGTGGGGTAATGGGGCCAACGTCCTGACTTTC CASSLDPVRQWGNGANVLTF TRBJ2-6 - TRBV7-3 -
TGTGCCAGCAGCTTACAGGGGGCGCGGTACACTGAAGCTTTCTTT CASSLQGARYTEAFF TRBJ1-1 - TRBV7-9 TRBD1
TGTGCCAGCAGTTTAACCGGGATGTTCGAGCAGTACTTC CASSLTGMFEQYF TRBJ2-7 - TRBV27 -
TGTGCCAGCAGCTACGTGACAGGCCTCAATGAAAAACTGTTTTTT CASSYVTGLNEKLFF TRBJ1-4 few TRBV7-2 -
TGTGCCAGCAGCTCCTTTAGCGGGAGCCACGAGCAGTACTTC CASSSFSGSHEQYF TRBJ2-7 few TRBV7-9 TRBD2
TGTGCCGGCGGGGCAGATCTAGGGAGTGAGCAGTTCTTC CAGGADLGSEQFF TRBJ2-1 few TRBV19 -
TGTGCCAGCAGCTTTACAGGGTTAGACGAGCAGTACTTC CASSFTGLDEQYF TRBJ2-7 - TRBV7-2 -
TGTGCCAGCAGCTTACAGGGGGCGGGTAGGGGCTACACCTTC CASSLQGAGRGYTF TRBJ1-2 many TRBV11-2 TRBD1